This T cell receptor beta chain was observed in a study of blood T cells in healthy people across ages. Whole-study results and caveats: The fall in TCR beta diversity per million T cells was roughly linear with age. The study lacked donor CMV status, which possibly confounded expanded clonotype changes. From one million sequenced T cells, diversity estimates were lower bounds.

This clonotype was observed a few times. Its specificity is unknown. Next came a second PCR, run for roughly 6 to 11 cycles, which used a sample-barcoded 5' primer along with a J-beta primer mix. One entry per CDR3 protein, called by TCRdb with MiXCR from the 5' RACE reads. The sample lists hundreds of thousands of distinct CDR3 sequences, over 40% occurring once. The TCR comes from an elderly man in good health. Sequencing input: blood.

The CDR3 DNA follows: TGTGCCAGCAGCTTACCCCCTTACTTAAACGAGCAGTACTTC. This gives the protein CASSLPPYLNEQYF. The chain is built from TRBV7-2 and TRBJ2-7, with D hard to call. Germline V lookup: CDR1 SGHTA, CDR2 FQGNSA. The CDR3 runs 14 residues. Trimming stripped 2 bases from V and 5 bases from J, with 13 bases between.